This T cell receptor beta chain was sequenced in a study of blood T cell dynamics during melanoma immunotherapy. Study conclusions and caveats: PBMC repertoires of eventual disease-control patients split at W3 into clonality or diversity gains.

The protocol was immunoSEQ multiplex PCR, while the TCRdb copy is restricted to in-frame clones and leaves out a portion. In the table there are roughly 10,000 clones, around four fifths of which are singletons. Points on this clone: As yet, its antigen is unknown.

Germline-derived CDR1 and CDR2 are SGDLS and YYNGEE. The CDR3 covers 15 residues. Unmatched junction bases numbered 7, after V lost 2 bases and J lost 7 bases. Time point defined: pre-treatment baseline. This receptor was obtained from a human donor with melanoma. The chain carries TRBV9 and TRBJ2-1; the match to TRBD2 covers 9 bases. The sample consisted of blood, taken from a patient treated with checkpoint blockade. CDR3 nucleotides: TGTGCCAGCAGCGTCATAGCGGGAGAATGGAATGAGCAGTTCTTC. It yields the protein CASSVIAGEWNEQFF.